These T cell receptor beta chains were read from a single sample in a study of CD8+CD57+ T cells in acquired aplastic anemia. TCRdb re-derived calls from the reads in MiXCR, one entry per CDR3 protein. Of 110,000 or so distinct CDR3 sequences detected, about half appear once; the ten largest clones hold around a third. Sequenced sample: sorted CD4+, CD8+, or CD8+CD57+ T cells (not recorded which) from PBMCs. The receptor source for this set is a human donor in good health, serving as a control. The CDR3 runs from the conserved cysteine through the conserved F or W. A D gene is named only where the DNA matches it firmly. A clone size is listed for some rows: how often the clone was seen (once, few, many), or a class if it is expanded.

v_gene	d_gene	abundance	j_gene	CDR3aa	CDR3nt
TRBV20-1	TRBD1	NA	TRBJ1-5	CSARGQGGQPQHF	TGCAGTGCCCGGGGACAGGGAGGTCAGCCCCAGCATTTT
TRBV19	NA	few	TRBJ1-1	CASSIGWENTEAFF	TGTGCCAGCAGCATAGGGTGGGAAAACACTGAAGCTTTCTTT
TRBV9	TRBD1	NA	TRBJ1-2	CASSSGQGVSGYTF	TGTGCCAGCAGCTCTGGACAGGGCGTCTCTGGCTACACCTTC
TRBV7-9	NA	many	TRBJ1-1	CASSLSLGVRNTEAFF	TGTGCCAGCAGCTTAAGTCTTGGCGTTCGGAACACTGAAGCTTTCTTT
TRBV12-3/TRBV12-4	TRBD2	NA	TRBJ2-1	CASSLVSGENNEQFF	TGTGCCAGCAGTTTGGTTAGCGGGGAGAACAATGAGCAGTTCTTC
TRBV15	TRBD1	NA	TRBJ2-7	CATSKTGGTIYEQYF	TGTGCCACCAGCAAGACAGGGGGAACAATCTACGAGCAGTACTTC
TRBV7-9	TRBD1	NA	TRBJ1-4	CAAWDREGEKLFF	TGTGCCGCGTGGGACAGGGAGGGTGAAAAACTGTTTTTT
TRBV30	NA	many	TRBJ2-7	CAWGEGNSYEQYF	TGTGCCTGGGGGGAAGGGAACTCCTACGAGCAGTACTTC
TRBV19	NA	NA	TRBJ1-1	CASGDGQPAMNTEAFF	TGTGCCAGCGGGGACGGACAGCCAGCTATGAACACTGAAGCTTTCTTT
TRBV29-1	NA	NA	TRBJ1-3	CSVTGFSGNTIYF	TGCAGCGTTACAGGGTTCTCTGGAAACACCATATATTTT
TRBV24-1	TRBD2	few	TRBJ2-5	CATRASGQETQYF	TGTGCCACCAGGGCTAGCGGACAAGAGACCCAGTACTTC
TRBV29-1	NA	NA	TRBJ1-2	CSGISGGGYTF	TGCAGTGGTATTAGTGGTGGGGGCTACACCTTC
TRBV24-1	NA	few	TRBJ1-1	CATRLTEAFF	TGTGCCACCAGACTCACTGAAGCTTTCTTT
TRBV2	NA	many	TRBJ1-1	CASSDPNLGTEAFF	TGTGCCAGCAGTGACCCAAACCTGGGCACTGAAGCTTTCTTT
TRBV25-1	NA	once	TRBJ2-7	CASVEGTEGENYEQYF	TGTGCCAGCGTAGAGGGGACGGAAGGGGAGAACTACGAGCAGTACTTC
TRBV19	NA	NA	TRBJ2-1	CASSWGHNEQFF	TGTGCCAGTAGTTGGGGGCACAATGAGCAGTTCTTC
TRBV28	NA	NA	TRBJ2-1	CASTSPRRSYNEQFF	TGTGCCAGCACCTCCCCCCGACGGTCGTACAATGAGCAGTTCTTC
TRBV10-3	NA	NA	TRBJ2-7	CAISRDVLSYEQYF	TGTGCCATCAGTAGGGACGTCCTCTCCTACGAGCAGTACTTC
TRBV15	NA	NA	TRBJ1-1	CATSRGGPNTEAFF	TGTGCCACCAGCAGGGGCGGACCGAACACTGAAGCTTTCTTT
TRBV5-1	NA	NA	TRBJ1-5	CASSLSGPGSPQHF	TGCGCCAGCAGCTTGTCAGGACCTGGATCGCCCCAGCATTTT
TRBV20-1	NA	once	TRBJ2-1	CSVSLLAGYNEQFF	TGCAGTGTCAGCCTCCTCGCGGGTTACAATGAGCAGTTCTTC
TRBV29-1	NA	few	TRBJ1-1	CSVVVNTEAFF	TGCAGCGTTGTTGTGAACACTGAAGCTTTCTTT
TRBV5-4	TRBD1	many	TRBJ1-6	CASSLASAGGFNSPLHF	TGTGCCAGCAGCTTGGCTTCAGCAGGGGGCTTTAATTCACCCCTCCACTTT
TRBV13	TRBD2	many	TRBJ2-1	CASSSPQRGDPEQFF	TGTGCCAGCAGCTCCCCCCAGCGGGGGGACCCAGAGCAGTTCTTC
TRBV9	TRBD1	NA	TRBJ1-1	CASSVVQGEAFF	TGTGCCAGCAGCGTAGTACAGGGGGAAGCTTTCTTT
TRBV7-9	NA	NA	TRBJ1-5	CASSYAAQPQHF	TGTGCCAGCAGCTACGCGGCCCAGCCCCAGCATTTT
TRBV10-3	TRBD1	many	TRBJ1-4	CAIILSQGADEKLFF	TGTGCCATCATCCTATCACAGGGGGCTGACGAAAAACTGTTTTTT
TRBV7-2	TRBD2	many	TRBJ2-1	CASSLGLAGNGFF	TGTGCCAGCAGCTTAGGGCTAGCGGGGAATGGGTTCTTC
TRBV9	TRBD2	many	TRBJ2-5	CASSQTSGGAGETQYF	TGTGCCAGCAGCCAGACTAGCGGGGGGGCCGGGGAGACCCAGTACTTC
TRBV25-1	NA	few	TRBJ2-7	CASSGGGRGTVYEQYF	TGTGCCAGCAGTGGGGGGGGCAGGGGGACAGTCTACGAGCAGTACTTC
TRBV29-1	TRBD1	many	TRBJ1-2	CSVRTGGPADTF	TGCAGCGTTCGGACAGGGGGCCCGGCCGACACCTTC
TRBV19	NA	NA	TRBJ2-3	CASRWGATDTQYF	TGTGCCAGTAGGTGGGGGGCCACAGATACGCAGTATTTT
TRBV6-5	NA	many	TRBJ2-7	CASSYGSFGYEQYF	TGTGCCAGCAGTTACGGTAGTTTCGGCTACGAGCAGTACTTC
TRBV7-3	TRBD2	many	TRBJ2-7	CASSLGGTYEQYF	TGTGCCAGCAGTTTGGGGGGGACCTACGAGCAGTACTTC
TRBV5-4	NA	NA	TRBJ1-1	CASSLVGGHTEAFF	TGTGCCAGCAGCTTGGTTGGGGGTCACACTGAAGCTTTCTTT
TRBV7-6	TRBD1	once	TRBJ2-5	CASSTRTGGEETQYF	TGTGCCAGCAGCACTCGGACAGGGGGGGAAGAGACCCAGTACTTC
TRBV30	NA	few	TRBJ1-4	CAWTRTATNEKLFF	TGTGCCTGGACCCGGACAGCAACTAATGAAAAACTGTTTTTT
TRBV24-1	TRBD1	NA	TRBJ2-3	CATSGDRGTDTQYF	TGTGCCACCAGTGGGGACAGGGGCACAGATACGCAGTATTTT
TRBV14	TRBD1	many	TRBJ2-5	CASSQGRTGRETQYF	TGTGCCAGCAGCCAAGGGAGGACAGGGCGGGAGACCCAGTACTTC
TRBV29-1	NA	NA	TRBJ1-2	CSVEDPDVVGSYGYTF	TGCAGCGTTGAAGATCCGGACGTTGTCGGGAGTTATGGCTACACCTTC
TRBV25-1	TRBD1	NA	TRBJ1-2	CASSPGTGSGYGYTF	TGTGCCAGCAGCCCGGGGACAGGGTCTGGCTATGGCTACACCTTC
TRBV5-6	NA	NA	TRBJ1-5	CASSLAKEARGSQPQHF	TGTGCCAGCAGCTTGGCCAAGGAGGCAAGGGGCAGTCAGCCCCAGCATTTT
TRBV11-1	TRBD2	NA	TRBJ2-1	CASSLWTSGGRSSYNEQFF	TGTGCCAGCAGCTTATGGACTAGCGGGGGGCGTAGCTCCTACAATGAGCAGTTCTTC
TRBV27	NA	many	TRBJ1-1	CASRQSTRTEAFF	TGTGCCAGCAGGCAGTCGACCCGAACTGAAGCTTTCTTT
TRBV5-8	NA	NA	TRBJ1-2	CASRNRDYGYTF	TGTGCCAGCAGAAACAGGGACTATGGCTACACCTTC
TRBV25-1	NA	NA	TRBJ1-6	CASSVQGPPLHF	TGTGCCAGCAGTGTCCAGGGCCCACCCCTCCACTTT
TRBV20-1	NA	NA	TRBJ1-6	CSARVGRDSPLHF	TGCAGTGCTAGGGTAGGGAGGGATTCACCCCTCCACTTT
TRBV19	TRBD1	NA	TRBJ1-1	CASSMTGGTGTEAFF	TGTGCCAGTAGTATGACAGGGGGCACCGGCACTGAAGCTTTCTTT
TRBV15	NA	NA	TRBJ1-4	CATSRDRGPDQVF	TGTGCCACCAGCAGAGATAGAGGGCCCGACCAAGTATTT